In this sample, the clone carrying this T cell receptor beta chain turned up a few times. What it binds is not known. Each CDR3 protein gets one entry after TCRdb re-called the reads with MiXCR. In the table there are about 700,000 distinct CDR3 sequences, about 30% of which are singletons. The CDR3 sequence is 15 residues long. Germline loops: CDR1 MDHEN, CDR2 SYDVKM. Deletions cut 1 base from V and 8 bases from J, with 14 bases between. This sample stems from a study of T cell repertoires in cytomegalovirus infection. The overall study: Newly reported HLA-C-restricted and thoroughly characterized HLA-B-restricted CMV epitopes were employed. Indicated by public TCR beta signatures were CMV infection and matching HLA type. General observations from the study: Dominant in the ex vivo response were TCR beta clonotypes restricted by HLA-C and specific for CMV.

The input for sequencing was cultured PBMCs, taken from culture after CMV antigen stimulation. This TCR was recovered from a human donor in good health (CMV status not recorded). Some clones in this sample may be carry-over from other donors' samples. The V gene is TRBV28, the J gene TRBJ1-4; D not certain. The CDR3 here is CASSLSTLLGEKLFF. The CDR3 nucleotides are TGTGCCAGCAGTTTATCGACACTCCTTGGGGAAAAACTGTTTTTT.